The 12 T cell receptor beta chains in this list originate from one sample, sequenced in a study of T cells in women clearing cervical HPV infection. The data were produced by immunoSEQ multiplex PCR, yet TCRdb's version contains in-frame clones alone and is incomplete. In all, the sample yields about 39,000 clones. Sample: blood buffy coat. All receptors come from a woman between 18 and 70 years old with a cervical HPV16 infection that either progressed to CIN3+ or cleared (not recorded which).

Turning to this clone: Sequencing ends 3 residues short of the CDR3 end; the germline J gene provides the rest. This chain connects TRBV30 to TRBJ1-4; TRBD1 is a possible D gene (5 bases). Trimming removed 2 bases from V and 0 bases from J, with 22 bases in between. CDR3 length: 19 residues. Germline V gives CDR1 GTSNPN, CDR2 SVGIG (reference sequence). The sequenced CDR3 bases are TGTGCCTGGAGTCCCCGGGGGGTCACCCCCTATGCAACTAATGAAAAA. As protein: CAWSPRGVTPYATNEK. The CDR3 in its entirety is CAWSPRGVTPYATNEKLFF.

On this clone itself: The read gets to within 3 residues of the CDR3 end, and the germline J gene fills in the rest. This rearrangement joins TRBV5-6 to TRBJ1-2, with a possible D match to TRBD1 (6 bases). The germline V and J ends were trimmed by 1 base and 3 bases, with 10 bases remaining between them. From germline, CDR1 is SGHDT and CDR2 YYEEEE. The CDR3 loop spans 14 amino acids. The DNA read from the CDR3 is TGTGCCAGCAGCTTGTTCAGGGGCTACTATGGC. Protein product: CASSLFRGYYG. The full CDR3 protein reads CASSLFRGYYGYTF.

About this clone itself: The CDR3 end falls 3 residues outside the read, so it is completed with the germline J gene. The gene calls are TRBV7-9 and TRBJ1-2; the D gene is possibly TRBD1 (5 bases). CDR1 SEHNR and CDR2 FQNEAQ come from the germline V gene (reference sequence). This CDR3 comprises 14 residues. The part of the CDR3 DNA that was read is TGTGCCAGCAGCTTAGAGGGGCGCAGATCCGAC. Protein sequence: CASSLEGRRSD. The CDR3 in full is CASSLEGRRSDYTF.

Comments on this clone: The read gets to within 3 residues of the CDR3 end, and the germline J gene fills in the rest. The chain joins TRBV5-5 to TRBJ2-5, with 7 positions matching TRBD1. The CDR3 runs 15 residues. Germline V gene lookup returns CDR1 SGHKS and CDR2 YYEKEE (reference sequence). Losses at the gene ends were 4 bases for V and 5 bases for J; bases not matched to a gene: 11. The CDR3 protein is CASSLRQGERETQYF. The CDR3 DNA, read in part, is TGTGCCAGCAGCCTCCGACAGGGCGAGCGGGAGACC.

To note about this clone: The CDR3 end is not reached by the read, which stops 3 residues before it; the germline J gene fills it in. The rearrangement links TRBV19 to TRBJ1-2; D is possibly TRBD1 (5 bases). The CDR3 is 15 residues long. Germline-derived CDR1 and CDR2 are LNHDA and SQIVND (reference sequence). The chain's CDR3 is CASSRTSGTYNDYTF. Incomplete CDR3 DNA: TGTGCCAGTAGTAGAACTAGCGGGACTTACAATGAC.

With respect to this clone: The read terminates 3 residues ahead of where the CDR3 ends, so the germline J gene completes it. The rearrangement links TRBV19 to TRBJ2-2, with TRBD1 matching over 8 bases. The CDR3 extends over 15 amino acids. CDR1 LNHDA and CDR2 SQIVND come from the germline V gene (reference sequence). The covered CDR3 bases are TGTGCCAGTCACAACAGGGGGGTATCTTATTCACCG. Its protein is CASHNRGVSYSP. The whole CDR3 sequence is CASHNRGVSYSPLFF.

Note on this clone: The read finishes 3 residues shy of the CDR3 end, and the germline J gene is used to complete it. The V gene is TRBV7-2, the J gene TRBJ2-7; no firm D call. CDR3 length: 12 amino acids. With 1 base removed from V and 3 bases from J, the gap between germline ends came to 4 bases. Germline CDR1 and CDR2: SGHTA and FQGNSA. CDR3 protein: CASSLDYYEQYF. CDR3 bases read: TGTGCCAGCAGCTTAGACTACTACGAG.

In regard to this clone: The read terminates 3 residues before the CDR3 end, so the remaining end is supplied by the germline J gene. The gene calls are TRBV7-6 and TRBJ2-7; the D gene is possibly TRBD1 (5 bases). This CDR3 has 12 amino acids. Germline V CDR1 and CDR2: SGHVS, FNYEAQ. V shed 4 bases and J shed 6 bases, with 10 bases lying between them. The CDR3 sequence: CASSSAGSEQYF. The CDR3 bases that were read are TGTGCCAGCAGCTCGGCAGGGTCCGAG.

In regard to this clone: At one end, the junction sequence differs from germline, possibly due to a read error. The covered CDR3 bases are TGTGCCAGCAGCTTATCAGGGGGCACCTATAGC. Encoded protein: CASSLSGGTYS. The entire CDR3 reads CASSLSGGTYSYTF. The J gene is TRBJ1-2, the V gene TRBV7-2; TRBD1 matches 8 bases. The CDR3 is cut off 3 residues early in the read; its end comes from the germline J gene. CDR3 length equals 14 residues. Germline lookup yields CDR1 SGHTA and CDR2 FQGNSA.

The CDR3 DNA, read in part, is TGCGCCAGCAGCTTGGCCTCGGGGGGGACTAGCGGGGGGGCAAAGTGGACG. It is translated as CASSLASGGTSGGAKWT. From start to end, the CDR3 is CASSLASGGTSGGAKWTQYF. The rearrangement uses TRBV5-1 and TRBJ2-3; 16 nucleotides line up with TRBD2. The read falls 3 residues short of the CDR3 end, and the missing part is taken from the germline J gene. The CDR3 loop spans 20 amino acids. CDR1 SGHRS and CDR2 YFSETQ come from the germline V gene. The full variable domain, its missing parts supplied by reference TRBV5-1 and TRBJ2-3, is KAGVTQTPRYLIKTRGQQVTLSCSPISGHRSVSWYQQTPGQGLQFLFEYFSETQRNKGNFPGRFSGRQFSNSRSEMNVSTLELGDSALYLCASSLASGGTSGGAKWTQYFGPGTRLTVL.

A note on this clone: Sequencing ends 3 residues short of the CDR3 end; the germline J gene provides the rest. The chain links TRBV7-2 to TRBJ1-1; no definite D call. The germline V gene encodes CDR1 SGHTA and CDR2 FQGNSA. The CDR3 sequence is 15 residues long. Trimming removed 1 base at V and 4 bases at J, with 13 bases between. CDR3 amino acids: CASSLGNSYITEAFF. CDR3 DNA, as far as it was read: TGTGCCAGCAGCTTAGGGAACAGTTACATCACTGAA.

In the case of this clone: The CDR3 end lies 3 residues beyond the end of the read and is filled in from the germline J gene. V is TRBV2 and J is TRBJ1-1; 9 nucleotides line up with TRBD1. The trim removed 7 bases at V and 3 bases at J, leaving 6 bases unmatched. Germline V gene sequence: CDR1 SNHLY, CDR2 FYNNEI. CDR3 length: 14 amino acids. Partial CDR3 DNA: TGTGCCAGCAACCGAAGACAGGGGGACACTGAA. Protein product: CASNRRQGDTE. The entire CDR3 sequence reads CASNRRQGDTEAFF. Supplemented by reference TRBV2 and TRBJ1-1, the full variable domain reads EPEVTQTPSHQVTQMGQEVILRCVPISNHLYFYWYRQILGQKVEFLVSFYNNEISEKSEIFDDQFSVERPDGSNFTLKIRSTKLEDSAMYFCASNRRQGDTEAFFGQGTRLTVV.